The 25 T cell receptor beta chains given below trace back to one sample, sequenced in a study of beta chain features in type 1 diabetes. Expressed TCRB transcripts were sequenced, since all the RNA that had been isolated was reverse transcribed. TCRdb's copy holds only in-frame clones and misses some; the assay was immunoSEQ multiplex PCR. The sample yields hundreds of thousands of clones, 30% seen once. Sequencing was performed on naive CD4+ T cells from blood. The origin of the receptors is a man between 18 and 35 years old in good health.

This clone was recorded a few times. The CDR3 sequence is CASSQDWDGGDEQFF. CDR3 DNA: TGCGCCAGCAGCCAAGACTGGGACGGGGGAGATGAGCAGTTCTTC. The rearrangement links TRBV4-3 to TRBJ2-1; tentatively, D is TRBD2 (6 bases). CDR1 and CDR2 from the germline V gene are LGHNA and YSLEER. V lost 0 bases to trimming and J lost 8 bases, with 14 bases between them. This CDR3 has 15 residues.

The chain is built from TRBV30 and TRBJ1-2; D perhaps matches TRBD1 (6 bases). The CDR3 has 13 residues. Per the germline V gene, CDR1 is GTSNPN and CDR2 is SVGIG (reference sequence). The ends were cut back, 8 bases at V and 6 bases at J, with 19 bases in the middle. The CDR3 protein is CALTHRAGNGYTF. The CDR3 DNA sequence: TGTGCCCTAACCCACAGGGCGGGCAATGGCTACACCTTC. Full variable domain (outside the CDR3, taken from reference TRBV30 and TRBJ1-2): SQTIHQWPATLVQPVGSPLSLECTVEGTSNPNLYWYRQAAGRGLQLLFYSVGIGQISSEVPQNLSASRPQDRQFILSSKKLLLSDSGFYLCALTHRAGNGYTFGSGTRLTVV.

This clone was seen more than once but under ten times. The chain joins TRBV30 to TRBJ1-5; D is ambiguous. Germline CDR1 GTSNPN, CDR2 SVGIG (reference sequence). V lost 3 bases and J 1 base, leaving 10 bases between the germline ends. This CDR3 region has 14 residues. The CDR3 DNA sequence: TGTGCCTGGAGCGCCGACTCCAGCAATCAGCCCCAGCATTTT. Its translation is CAWSADSSNQPQHF.

This clone has only one observation. This sample also contains other DNA sequences that code for the same CDR3. The chain has TRBV18 and TRBJ2-5; 8 nucleotides align to TRBD2. The CDR3 extends over 13 amino acids. CDR1 KGHSH and CDR2 LQKENI come from the germline V gene. V lost 3 bases and J lost 3; bases outside the gene matches: 0. The CDR3 sequence: CASSPGLEETQYF. CDR3 nucleotides: TGTGCCAGCTCACCGGGACTAGAAGAGACCCAGTACTTC.

The chain has TRBV20-1 and TRBJ2-7, with D uncertain. The V gene's germline CDR1 is DFQATT and CDR2 SNEGSKA (reference sequence). The CDR3 sequence is 11 residues long. V lost 6 bases and J 2 bases, leaving 8 bases between the germline ends. The CDR3 sequence: CSALIAYEQYF. The CDR3 coding sequence is TGCAGTGCCTTGATCGCCTACGAGCAGTACTTC.

Note on this clone: Other DNA sequences in this specimen translate into the identical CDR3. The rearrangement uses TRBV5-1 and TRBJ2-1; D is ambiguous. CDR1 is SGHRS, CDR2 YFSETQ, per germline. V lost 0 bases, J lost 3 bases, and 4 bases lay in between. The CDR3 runs to 13 residues. CDR3 DNA: TGCGCCAGCAGCTTGGGCAGCTACAATGAGCAGTTCTTC. This sequence encodes CASSLGSYNEQFF.

This clone was seen only a few times. The same CDR3 is also encoded by other DNA sequences in this sample. The J gene is TRBJ2-7, the V gene TRBV10-3; D is undetermined. V gave up 2 bases and J gave up 0 bases, with 2 bases separating them. This CDR3 contains 12 residues. Germline CDR1 reads ENHRY; CDR2 reads SYGVKD. CDR3 region: CAISEASYEQYF. In nucleotides, the CDR3 is TGTGCCATCAGTGAGGCCTCCTACGAGCAGTACTTC.

The chain has TRBV7-2 and TRBJ2-7, with TRBD1 matching over 9 bases. The CDR3 is 14 amino acids. J gave up 4 bases and V 3 bases, and 4 bases lay outside the gene matches. Germline CDR1 is SGHTA and CDR2 is FQGNSA. In DNA form, the CDR3 reads TGTGCCAGCAGCTTGGACAGGGGACGTTACGAGCAGTACTTC. Protein: CASSLDRGRYEQYF. Based on the CDR3 plus reference TRBV7-2 and TRBJ2-7, the full variable domain is GAGVSQSPSNKVTEKGKDVELRCDPISGHTALYWYRQSLGQGLEFLIYFQGNSAPDKSGLPSDRFSAERTGGSVSTLTIQRTQQEDSAVYLCASSLDRGRYEQYFGPGTRLTVT.

CDR3 region: CATSRDRGGVNIQYF. The DNA of the CDR3 is TGTGCCACCAGCAGAGATCGGGGCGGGGTAAACATTCAGTACTTC. The rearrangement uses TRBV15 and TRBJ2-4, with D maybe TRBD2 (6 bases). Trimming removed 0 bases at V and 6 bases at J, with 12 bases between. This CDR3 contains 15 residues. From germline, CDR1 is LNHNV and CDR2 YYDKDF (reference sequence).

This clone was seen a few times. The chain links TRBV7-9 to TRBJ2-6, with 8 bases matching TRBD1. V gave up 4 bases and J gave up 0 bases; unmatched junction bases: 8. CDR1 is SEHNR, CDR2 FQNEAQ, per germline (reference sequence). The CDR3 sequence is 18 residues long. The CDR3 loop is CASSYLRTGNSGANVLTF. The CDR3 region has the DNA TGTGCCAGCAGCTACCTCCGGACAGGGAACTCTGGGGCCAACGTCCTGACTTTC. The full variable domain, completed using reference TRBV7-9 and TRBJ2-6, is DTGVSQNPRHKITKRGQNVTFRCDPISEHNRLYWYRQTLGQGPEFLTYFQNEAQLEKSRLLSDRFSAERPKGSFSTLEIQRTEQGDSAMYLCASSYLRTGNSGANVLTFGAGSRLTVL.

This clone was seen only a few times. J is TRBJ1-4 and V is TRBV29-1; D is ambiguous. CDR1 SQVTM and CDR2 ANQGSEA come from the germline V gene. V lost 5 bases, J lost 6 bases, and 10 bases lay in between. This CDR3 has 12 amino acids. CDR3 protein: CSVNDGYEKLFF. CDR3 nucleotide sequence: TGCAGCGTTAACGACGGCTATGAAAAACTGTTTTTT. The variable domain in full, with the rest retrieved from reference TRBV29-1 and TRBJ1-4, is SAVISQKPSRDICQRGTSLTIQCQVDSQVTMMFWYRQQPGQSLTLIATANQGSEATYESGFVIDKFPISRPNLTFSTLTVSNMSPEDSSIYLCSVNDGYEKLFFGSGTQLSVL.

This clone was observed a handful of times. This chain links TRBV30 with TRBJ2-7, with 12 positions matching TRBD2. From germline, CDR1 is GTSNPN and CDR2 SVGIG (reference sequence). The CDR3 runs to 15 residues. The V gene end was trimmed by 2 bases and the J gene end by 3 bases; junction bases not matched to a gene: 5. CDR3 in DNA: TGTGCCTGGAGTACCGGGACTAGCGGGCACTACGAGCAGTACTTC. This gives the protein CAWSTGTSGHYEQYF. Complete variable domain (other parts from reference TRBV30 and TRBJ2-7): SQTIHQWPATLVQPVGSPLSLECTVEGTSNPNLYWYRQAAGRGLQLLFYSVGIGQISSEVPQNLSASRPQDRQFILSSKKLLLSDSGFYLCAWSTGTSGHYEQYFGPGTRLTVT.

This clone was counted only a few times. The chain links TRBV10-3 to TRBJ2-5; TRBD2 agrees at 9 bases. The CDR3 has 13 residues. The junction had 6 bases not matched to a gene; V was cut back by 8 bases and J by 5 bases. The germline gives CDR1 ENHRY, CDR2 SYGVKD. The CDR3 region has the DNA TGTGCCATCTTAGCGGGAGAAGGGGAGACCCAGTACTTC. It specifies CAILAGEGETQYF.

The chain uses TRBV10-3 and TRBJ2-1; a possible D gene is TRBD2 (5 bases). The CDR3 length is 13 residues. V was shortened by 6 bases and J by 0 bases, with 6 bases between the two germline ends. In germline, CDR1 is ENHRY, CDR2 SYGVKD. The CDR3 DNA is TGTGCCATCAGACTAGGCTCCTACAATGAGCAGTTCTTC. This sequence encodes CAIRLGSYNEQFF.

This clone turned up a few times. Other DNA sequences in this specimen translate into the identical CDR3. The chain links TRBV7-2 to TRBJ2-7, with a possible D match to TRBD1 (5 bases). In germline, CDR1 is SGHTA, CDR2 FQGNSA. V was trimmed by 4 bases and J by 3 bases, leaving 7 bases between them. CDR3 length equals 12 residues. The CDR3 protein is CASSSTGYEQYF. CDR3 sequence (DNA): TGTGCCAGCAGCTCTACAGGCTACGAGCAGTACTTC.

The V gene is TRBV29-1, the J gene TRBJ2-5, with 10 bases that match TRBD1. The junction had 6 bases not matched to a gene; V was cut back by 7 bases and J by 4 bases. Germline assignment: CDR1 SQVTM and CDR2 ANQGSEA. The CDR3 has 13 amino acids. The CDR3 region has the DNA TGCAGCGGTCGACAGGGGGCTGCAGAGACCCAGTACTTC. Translated, it gives CSGRQGAAETQYF.

In this sample, this clone turned up a few times. The CDR3 bases are TGTGCCAGCAGCTCACAAGTAGAGCAGTTCTTC. This encodes CASSSQVEQFF. The V and J genes are TRBV7-2 and TRBJ2-1; D ambiguous. CDR1 and CDR2 (germline): SGHTA, FQGNSA. This CDR3 has 11 amino acids. V shed 4 bases and J shed 10 bases, with 8 bases lying between them.

This chain connects TRBV29-1 to TRBJ1-4, with D possibly being TRBD1 (5 bases). CDR3 length equals 13 residues. CDR1 and CDR2 (germline): SQVTM, ANQGSEA. Trimming left V 5 bases short and J 2 bases short, with 9 bases between. CDR3 DNA sequence: TGCAGCGTTTCCAGGGCTACTAATGAAAAACTGTTTTTT. Translating it yields CSVSRATNEKLFF. Full variable domain (outside the CDR3, taken from reference TRBV29-1 and TRBJ1-4): SAVISQKPSRDICQRGTSLTIQCQVDSQVTMMFWYRQQPGQSLTLIATANQGSEATYESGFVIDKFPISRPNLTFSTLTVSNMSPEDSSIYLCSVSRATNEKLFFGSGTQLSVL.

The rearrangement links TRBV30 to TRBJ1-1; 9 nucleotides line up with TRBD1. Germline values: CDR1 GTSNPN, CDR2 SVGIG (reference sequence). The CDR3 has 15 residues. V was clipped by 3 bases and J by 3 bases; unmatched bases: 8. CDR3 sequence (DNA): TGTGCCTGGAGGCACAGGGGGCAACGGGACACTGAAGCTTTCTTT. Translation: CAWRHRGQRDTEAFF.

CDR3 sequence reads: CASSQQTVTDTQYF. CDR3 nucleotides: TGCGCCAGCAGCCAACAGACAGTCACAGATACGCAGTATTTT. This sequence joins TRBV4-3 and TRBJ2-3; possible D gene TRBD1, 5 bases. Germline CDR1 reads LGHNA; CDR2 reads YSLEER. V was pared by 2 bases and J by 2 bases, with 8 bases between. CDR3 length: 14 residues.

J is TRBJ1-4 and V is TRBV9; TRBD1 might be the D (5 bases). Germline loops: CDR1 SGDLS, CDR2 YYNGEE. V lost 3 bases to trimming and J lost 4 bases, with 10 bases between them. The CDR3 runs to 14 residues. The CDR3 DNA is TGTGCCAGCAGCGGGGGGACCGGTAATGAAAAACTGTTTTTT. It specifies CASSGGTGNEKLFF. The variable domain in full, completed from reference TRBV9 and TRBJ1-4, reads DSGVTQTPKHLITATGQRVTLRCSPRSGDLSVYWYQQSLDQGLQFLIQYYNGEERAKGNILERFSAQQFPDLHSELNLSSLELGDSALYFCASSGGTGNEKLFFGSGTQLSVL.

V is TRBV25-1 and J is TRBJ1-5; D unclear. The V end lost 8 bases, the J end lost 5 bases, and 10 bases lay between the germline ends. The CDR3 consists of 12 residues. CDR1 is MGHDK, CDR2 SYGVNS, per germline. CDR3 bases: TGTGCCAGCTCTTTGTCCCATCAGCCCCAGCATTTT. Its translation: CASSLSHQPQHF.

Only a few counts were recorded for this clone. The chain combines TRBV28 with TRBJ2-7; the D gene is possibly TRBD1 (5 bases). CDR1 and CDR2 from the germline V gene are MDHEN and SYDVKM. CDR3 size: 12 residues. The germline V and J ends were trimmed by 8 bases and 7 bases, with 15 bases remaining between them. CDR3 sequence reads: CASLRRGGEQYF. DNA for the CDR3: TGTGCCAGCCTGAGAAGGGGTGGAGAGCAGTACTTC.

A few counts support this clone. The DNA of the CDR3 is TGTGCCAGCAGCTTGACGGGGGATTTTGGCACCGGGGAGCTGTTTTTT. Residues: CASSLTGDFGTGELFF. The chain combines TRBV7-2 with TRBJ2-2, with TRBD2 as a possible D gene (6 bases). Germline values: CDR1 SGHTA, CDR2 FQGNSA. The CDR3 is made up of 16 amino acids. Deletions cut 3 bases from V and 4 bases from J, with 15 bases between.

The rearrangement joins TRBV6-6 to TRBJ2-6; tentative D call: TRBD2 (5 bases). Germline loops: CDR1 MNHNY, CDR2 SVGAGI (reference sequence). V was clipped by 8 bases and J by 4 bases, with 15 bases between them. The CDR3 has 15 amino acids. CDR3: CASCPGILGANVLTF. The CDR3 region has the DNA TGTGCCAGCTGCCCGGGGATTCTGGGGGCCAACGTCCTGACTTTC.